The clone carrying this T cell receptor (beta chain) was seen only a few times. The antigen is not known. The CDR3 consists of 15 residues. Germline V CDR1 and CDR2: SGHDT, YYEEEE. The J segment lost 8 bases and the V segment lost 3 bases, leaving 9 bases of the junction unmatched. TCRdb re-called the RT-PCR reads with MiXCR, one entry per CDR3 protein. In the table there are roughly 650,000 distinct CDR3 sequences, around 14% of which are singletons. This sample stems from a study of response to subunit inactivated influenza vaccine. Study findings and constraints: With each seasonal influenza vaccination, the authors suggested, few new T cells are recruited.

This TCR was sampled from a man aged 45-65 years who received an inactivated influenza vaccine. The V gene is TRBV5-6, the J gene TRBJ1-1; TRBD1 matches 11 bases. The sample was PBMCs from blood, taken roughly 12 days after vaccination. CDR3 protein: CASSSRDRGVWEAFF. In DNA, the CDR3 is TGTGCCAGCAGCTCACGGGACAGGGGGGTCTGGGAAGCTTTCTTT.